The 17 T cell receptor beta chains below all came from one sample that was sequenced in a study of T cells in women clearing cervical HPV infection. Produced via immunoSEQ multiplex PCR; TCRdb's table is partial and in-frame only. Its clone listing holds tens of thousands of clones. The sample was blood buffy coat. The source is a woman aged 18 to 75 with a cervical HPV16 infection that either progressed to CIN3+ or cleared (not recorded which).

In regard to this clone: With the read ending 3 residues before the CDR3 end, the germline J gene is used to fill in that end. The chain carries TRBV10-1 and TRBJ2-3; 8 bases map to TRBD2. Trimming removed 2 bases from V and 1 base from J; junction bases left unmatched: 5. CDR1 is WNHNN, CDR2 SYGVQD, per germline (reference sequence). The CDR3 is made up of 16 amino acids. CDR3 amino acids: CASSETTSGRTDTQYF. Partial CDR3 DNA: TGCGCCAGCAGTGAGACAACTAGCGGCCGCACAGATACG.

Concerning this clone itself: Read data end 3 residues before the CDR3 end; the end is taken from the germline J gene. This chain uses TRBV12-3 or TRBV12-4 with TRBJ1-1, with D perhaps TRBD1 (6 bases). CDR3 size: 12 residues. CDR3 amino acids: CASSSQGAEAFF. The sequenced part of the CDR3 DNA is TGTGCCAGCAGCTCACAGGGAGCCGAA.

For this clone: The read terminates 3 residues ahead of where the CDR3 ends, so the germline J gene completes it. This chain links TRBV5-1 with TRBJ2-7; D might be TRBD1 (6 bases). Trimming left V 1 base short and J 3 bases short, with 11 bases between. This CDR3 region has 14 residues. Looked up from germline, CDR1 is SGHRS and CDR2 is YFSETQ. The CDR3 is CASSLTGLIYEQYF. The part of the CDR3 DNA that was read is TGCGCCAGCAGCTTGACAGGGTTAATCTACGAG.

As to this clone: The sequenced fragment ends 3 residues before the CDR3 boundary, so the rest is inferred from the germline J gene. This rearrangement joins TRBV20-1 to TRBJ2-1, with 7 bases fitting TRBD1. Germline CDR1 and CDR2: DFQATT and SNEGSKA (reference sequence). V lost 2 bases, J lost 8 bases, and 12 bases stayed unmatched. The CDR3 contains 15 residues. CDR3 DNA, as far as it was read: TGCAGTGCTAGACGAGCCGGGGACAGTAGGGATGAG. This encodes CSARRAGDSRDE. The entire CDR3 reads CSARRAGDSRDEQFF.

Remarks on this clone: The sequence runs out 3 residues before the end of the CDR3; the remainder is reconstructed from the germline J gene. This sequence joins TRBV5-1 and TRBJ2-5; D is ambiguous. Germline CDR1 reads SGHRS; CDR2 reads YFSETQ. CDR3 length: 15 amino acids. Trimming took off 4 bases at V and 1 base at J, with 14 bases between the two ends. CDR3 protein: CASSLRHPIQETQYF. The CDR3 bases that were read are TGCGCCAGCAGCCTGCGACACCCGATCCAAGAGACC. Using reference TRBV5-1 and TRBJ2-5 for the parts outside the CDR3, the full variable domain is KAGVTQTPRYLIKTRGQQVTLSCSPISGHRSVSWYQQTPGQGLQFLFEYFSETQRNKGNFPGRFSGRQFSNSRSEMNVSTLELGDSALYLCASSLRHPIQETQYFGPGTRLLVL.

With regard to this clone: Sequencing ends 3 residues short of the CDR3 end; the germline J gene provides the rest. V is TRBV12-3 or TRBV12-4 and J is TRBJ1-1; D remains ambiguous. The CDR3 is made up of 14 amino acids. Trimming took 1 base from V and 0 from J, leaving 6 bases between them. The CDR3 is CASSLGTLNTEAFF. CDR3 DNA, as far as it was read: TGTGCCAGCAGTTTAGGAACACTGAACACTGAA.

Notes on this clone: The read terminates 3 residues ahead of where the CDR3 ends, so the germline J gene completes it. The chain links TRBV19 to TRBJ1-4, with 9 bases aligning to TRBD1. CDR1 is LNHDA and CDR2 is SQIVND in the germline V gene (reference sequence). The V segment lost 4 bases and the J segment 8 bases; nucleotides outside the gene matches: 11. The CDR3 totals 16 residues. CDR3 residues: CASSTSTGTGSEKLFF. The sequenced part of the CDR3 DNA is TGTGCCAGTAGTACTTCAACCGGGACAGGGAGCGAAAAA. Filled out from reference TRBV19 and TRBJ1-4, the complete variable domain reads DGGITQSPKYLFRKEGQNVTLSCEQNLNHDAMYWYRQDPGQGLRLIYYSQIVNDFQKGDIAEGYSVSREKKESFPLTVTSAQKNPTAFYLCASSTSTGTGSEKLFFGSGTQLSVL.

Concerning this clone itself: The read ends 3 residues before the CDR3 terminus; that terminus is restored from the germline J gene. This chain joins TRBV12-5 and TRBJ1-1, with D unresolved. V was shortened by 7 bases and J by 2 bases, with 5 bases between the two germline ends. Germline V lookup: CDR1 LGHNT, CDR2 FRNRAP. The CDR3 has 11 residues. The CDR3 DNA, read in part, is TGTGCTAGTGAAGGCAACACTGAA. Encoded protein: CASEGNTE. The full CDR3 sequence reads CASEGNTEAFF.

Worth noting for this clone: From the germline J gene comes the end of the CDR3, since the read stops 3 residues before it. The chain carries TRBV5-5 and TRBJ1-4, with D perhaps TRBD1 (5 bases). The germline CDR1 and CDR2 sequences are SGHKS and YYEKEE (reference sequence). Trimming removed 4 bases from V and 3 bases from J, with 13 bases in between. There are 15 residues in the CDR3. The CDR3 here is CASSHPKGANEKLFF. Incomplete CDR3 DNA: TGTGCCAGCAGCCACCCAAAAGGGGCTAATGAAAAA.

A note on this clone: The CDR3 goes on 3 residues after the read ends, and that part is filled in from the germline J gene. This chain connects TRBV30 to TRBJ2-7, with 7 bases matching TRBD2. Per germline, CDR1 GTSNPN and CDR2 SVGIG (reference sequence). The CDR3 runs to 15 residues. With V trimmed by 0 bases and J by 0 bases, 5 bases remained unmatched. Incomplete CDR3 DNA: TGTGCCTGGAGTGTACGGGACTACCACTCCTACGAG. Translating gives CAWSVRDYHSYE. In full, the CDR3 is CAWSVRDYHSYEQYF.

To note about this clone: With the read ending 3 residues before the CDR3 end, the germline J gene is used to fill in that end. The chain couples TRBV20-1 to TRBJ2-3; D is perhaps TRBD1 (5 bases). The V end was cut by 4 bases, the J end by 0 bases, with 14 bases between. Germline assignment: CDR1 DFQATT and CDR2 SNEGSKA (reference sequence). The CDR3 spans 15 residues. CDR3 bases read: TGCAGTGCTATACAGGAGAGCTTTAGCACAGATACG. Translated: CSAIQESFSTDT. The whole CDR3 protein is CSAIQESFSTDTQYF.

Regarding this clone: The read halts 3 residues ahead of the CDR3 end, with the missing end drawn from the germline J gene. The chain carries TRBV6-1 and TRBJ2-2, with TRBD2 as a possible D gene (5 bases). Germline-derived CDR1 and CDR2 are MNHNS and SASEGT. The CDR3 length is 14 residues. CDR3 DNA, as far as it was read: TGTGCCAGCAGTGTTGGGCAGGCGGGCGAAAAG. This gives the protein CASSVGQAGEK. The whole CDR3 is CASSVGQAGEKLFF.

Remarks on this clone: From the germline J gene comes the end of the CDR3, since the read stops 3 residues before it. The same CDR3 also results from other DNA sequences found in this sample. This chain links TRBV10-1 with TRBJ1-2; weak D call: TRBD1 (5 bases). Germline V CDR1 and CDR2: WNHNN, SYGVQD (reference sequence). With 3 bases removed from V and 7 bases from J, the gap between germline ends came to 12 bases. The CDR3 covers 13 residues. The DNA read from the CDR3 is TGCGCCAGCAGTGACCGGAGGGGAGGTGGC. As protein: CASSDRRGGG. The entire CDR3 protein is CASSDRRGGGYTF.

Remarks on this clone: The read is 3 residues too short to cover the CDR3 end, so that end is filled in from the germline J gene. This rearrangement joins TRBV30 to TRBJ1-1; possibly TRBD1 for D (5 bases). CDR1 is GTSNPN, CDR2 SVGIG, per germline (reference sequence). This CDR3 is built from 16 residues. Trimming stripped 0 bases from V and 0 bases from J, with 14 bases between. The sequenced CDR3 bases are TGTGCCTGGAGTGTTCACAACAGGTTTATGAACACTGAA. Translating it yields CAWSVHNRFMNTE. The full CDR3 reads CAWSVHNRFMNTEAFF.

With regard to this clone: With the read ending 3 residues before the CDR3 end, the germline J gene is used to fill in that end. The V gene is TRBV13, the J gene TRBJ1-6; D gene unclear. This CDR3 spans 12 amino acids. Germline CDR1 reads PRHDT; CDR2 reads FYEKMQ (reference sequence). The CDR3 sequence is CASSSVAGPLHF. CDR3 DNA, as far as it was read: TGTGCCAGCAGCTCCGTTGCGGGGCCC.

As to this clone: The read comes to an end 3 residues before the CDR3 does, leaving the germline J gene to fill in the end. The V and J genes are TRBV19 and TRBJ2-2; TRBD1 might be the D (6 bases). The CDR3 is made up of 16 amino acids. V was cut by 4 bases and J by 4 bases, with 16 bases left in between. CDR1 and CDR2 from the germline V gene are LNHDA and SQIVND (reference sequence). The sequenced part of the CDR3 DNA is TGTGCCAGTAGTACCCCCGGGACAAGTATCACCGGGGAG. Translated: CASSTPGTSITGE. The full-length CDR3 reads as CASSTPGTSITGELFF.

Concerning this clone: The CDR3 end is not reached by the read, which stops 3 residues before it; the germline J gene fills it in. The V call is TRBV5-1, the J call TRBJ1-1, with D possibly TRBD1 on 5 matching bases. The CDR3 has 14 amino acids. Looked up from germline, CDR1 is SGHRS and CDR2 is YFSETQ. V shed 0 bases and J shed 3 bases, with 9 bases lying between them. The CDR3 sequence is CASSLGQIYTEAFF. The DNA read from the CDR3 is TGCGCCAGCAGCTTGGGACAGATCTACACTGAA.